Reported below is one TCR beta chain. What it binds is unknown. These data come from a study of cytomegalovirus exposure and HLA in healthy donors. In germline, CDR1 is LNHDA, CDR2 SQIVND (reference sequence). The CDR3 totals 14 residues. V trimming: 1 base; J trimming: 8 bases; junction bases outside the gene matches: 5. Here immunoSEQ multiplex PCR was the method, and the copy in TCRdb shows in-frame clones only, minus some. The sample has 130,000 to 150,000 clones; roughly 87% are singletons. Study results and caveats: Most TCR sequences were rare, but some public TCRs occurred in many donors. 150 or so TCR beta chains were listed as cytomegalovirus-associated.

From the approximately 120-subject validation cohort, which was separate from the approximately 670-subject first cohort, the donors were drawn. This sequence was found in a man younger than 35 in good health and CMV-seropositive. This chain links TRBV19 with TRBJ2-1; 7 bases map to TRBD2. The specimen sequenced was PBMCs. CDR3 in DNA: TGTGCCAGTAGTATAGGGCGGGAGCGCGATGAGCAGTTCTTC. Its protein is CASSIGRERDEQFF.